Shown below are 21 T cell receptor beta chains from a single sample sequenced in a study of blood T cell repertoires in COVID-19. The assay was immunoSEQ multiplex PCR, and TCRdb's table has in-frame clones only and misses some. The sample yields around 170,000 clones, about 88% seen once. The sequencing sample was made of peripheral blood. The receptor set was obtained from a man aged 30 to 45 with active or convalescent COVID-19.

The rearrangement uses TRBV19 and TRBJ1-2; maybe TRBD1 (5 bases). V was trimmed by 1 base and J by 0 bases, leaving 15 bases between them. The germline CDR1 and CDR2 sequences are LNHDA and SQIVND (reference sequence). The CDR3 loop spans 17 amino acids. For the CDR3, the DNA is TGTGCCAGTAGTATAGGGACCCAGGGAATACCTAACTATGGCTACACCTTC. This gives the protein CASSIGTQGIPNYGYTF.

The V call is TRBV4-1, the J call TRBJ1-1, with D possibly TRBD1 on 5 matching bases. CDR3 length equals 12 residues. The V gene's germline CDR1 is MGHRA and CDR2 YSYEKL. V lost 6 bases and J 6 bases, leaving 11 bases between the germline ends. The CDR3 sequence: CASSPGLSEAFF. The CDR3 coding sequence is TGCGCCAGCAGTCCGGGACTCTCTGAAGCTTTCTTT.

The table lists this clone with a count of one. J is TRBJ2-7 and V is TRBV5-6, with a possible D match to TRBD1 (5 bases). Germline CDR1 is SGHDT and CDR2 is YYEEEE. This CDR3 contains 14 residues. The V end was cut by 2 bases, the J end by 3 bases, with 12 bases between. The CDR3 protein is CASSFDSADYEQYV. The CDR3 nucleotides read TGTGCCAGCAGCTTCGACAGTGCCGACTACGAGCAGTACGTC.

J is TRBJ2-1 and V is TRBV28; the match to TRBD2 covers 12 bases. Per germline, CDR1 MDHEN and CDR2 SYDVKM. Unmatched junction bases numbered 19, after V lost 5 bases and J lost 5 bases. There are 20 residues in the CDR3. CDR3 coding DNA: TGTGCCAGCAGTCTCCCCCTCCTAGCGGGGGGGAAACCCCGCGACAATGAGCAGTTCTTC. This translates into CASSLPLLAGGKPRDNEQFF.

The CDR3 DNA is TGTGCCAGCAGCGGACAGGGGGCCCATCAGCCCCAGCATTTT. This gives the protein CASSGQGAHQPQHF. The chain has TRBV28 and TRBJ1-5, with 11 positions matching TRBD1. Germline lookup yields CDR1 MDHEN and CDR2 SYDVKM. CDR3 length: 14 residues. After removal of 6 bases from V and 5 bases from J, the junction contained 3 bases not matched to a gene.

This clone occurred once. The chain uses TRBV30 and TRBJ1-2, with 11 nucleotides matching TRBD1. The V and J ends lost 5 bases and 7 bases, in that order; junction bases with no gene match: 3. Germline V gene lookup returns CDR1 GTSNPN and CDR2 SVGIG (reference sequence). The CDR3 extends over 12 amino acids. The CDR3 here is CAWAGQGAGYTF. CDR3 nucleotides: TGTGCCTGGGCAGGACAGGGGGCTGGCTACACCTTC.

The chain links TRBV11-3 to TRBJ1-6; 8 nucleotides line up with TRBD1. J gave up 10 bases and V 5 bases, and 10 bases lay outside the gene matches. The CDR3 loop spans 15 amino acids. Germline CDR1 SGHNT, CDR2 YENEEA. The CDR3 DNA reads as TGTGCCAGCAGCCCCTTGACAGGGGTAGGATCACCCCTCCACTTT. This encodes CASSPLTGVGSPLHF.

The CDR3 here is CASTPTGTYNEQFF. The DNA for the CDR3 is TGTGCCAGTACCCCCACAGGGACCTACAATGAGCAGTTCTTC. This rearrangement joins TRBV19 to TRBJ2-1, with TRBD1 as a possible D gene (6 bases). The length of the CDR3 is 14 residues. Trimming stripped 7 bases from V and 2 bases from J, with 12 bases between. The germline V gene encodes CDR1 LNHDA and CDR2 SQIVND (reference sequence).

This chain joins TRBV7-2 and TRBJ1-2; the D gene is possibly TRBD1 (6 bases). The germline V and J ends were trimmed by 4 bases and 7 bases, with 16 bases remaining between them. CDR1 SGHTA and CDR2 FQGNSA come from the germline V gene. The CDR3 sequence is 14 residues long. As DNA, the CDR3 is TGTGCCAGCAGCTCGCCTGACAGGTTTGGTGGCTACACCTTC. It yields the protein CASSSPDRFGGYTF.

V gene TRBV11-2 combines with J gene TRBJ2-7; D is perhaps TRBD1 (5 bases). CDR3 length equals 15 residues. The V gene's germline CDR1 is SGHAT and CDR2 FQNNGV. V was clipped by 6 bases and J by 1 base, with 16 bases between them. CDR3 protein: CASRSVGVRSYEQYF. The CDR3 coding sequence is TGTGCCAGCAGATCAGTAGGGGTCCGATCCTACGAGCAGTACTTC.

The chain is built from TRBV25-1 and TRBJ2-1; 9 nucleotides align to TRBD2. V dropped 6 bases and J dropped 6; count of bases not matched to a gene: 12. CDR3 length: 16 residues. Germline lookup yields CDR1 MGHDK and CDR2 SYGVNS. CDR3 coding DNA: TGTGCCAGCAGCGGTGGGACTAGCCGACTGTTCAATGAGCAGTTCTTC. Translating it yields CASSGGTSRLFNEQFF.

The chain is built from TRBV7-2 and TRBJ1-5, with 9 bases matching TRBD1. The V and J ends lost 4 bases and 6 bases, in that order; junction bases with no gene match: 7. Germline assignment: CDR1 SGHTA and CDR2 FQGNSA. There are 15 residues in the CDR3. The CDR3 loop reads CASSSGTGKGQPQHF. DNA for the CDR3: TGTGCCAGCAGCTCCGGGACAGGGAAGGGTCAGCCCCAGCATTTT.

The V call is TRBV6-5, the J call TRBJ1-4; the match to TRBD1 covers 7 bases. Per the germline V gene, CDR1 is MNHEY and CDR2 is SVGAGI. The CDR3 spans 13 residues. The trim removed 6 bases at V and 7 bases at J, leaving 5 bases unmatched. In nucleotides, the CDR3 is TGTGCCAGCAGAACTCAGGGGGTTGAAAAACTGTTTTTT. It codes for CASRTQGVEKLFF.

The chain uses TRBV6-6 and TRBJ1-6; 7 bases line up with TRBD1. The V and J ends lost 10 bases and 10 bases, in that order; junction bases with no gene match: 13. The V gene's germline CDR1 is MNHNY and CDR2 SVGAGI (reference sequence). This CDR3 is 14 amino acids long. As DNA, the CDR3 is TGTGCCATACACCCCGCGGACAGGAACTCACCCCTCCACTTT. It translates to CAIHPADRNSPLHF.

This clone was seen a single time. V is TRBV4-3 and J is TRBJ1-2, with D possibly matching TRBD1 (6 bases). V was trimmed by 0 bases and J by 6 bases, leaving 20 bases between them. The V gene's germline CDR1 is LGHNA and CDR2 YSLEER. The CDR3 has 17 residues. In DNA, the CDR3 is TGCGCCAGCAGCCAAGAAGTTATGTGGACAGCCGGAAATGGCTACACCTTC. Protein: CASSQEVMWTAGNGYTF.

This chain joins TRBV4-1 and TRBJ1-6, with D perhaps matching TRBD1 (5 bases). The CDR3 is made up of 16 amino acids. The germline V and J ends were trimmed by 1 base and 10 bases, with 17 bases remaining between them. Looked up from germline, CDR1 is MGHRA and CDR2 is YSYEKL. CDR3 bases: TGCGCCAGCAGCCAAGTCTCAGGGTTTTACAACTCACCCCTCCACTTT. Translation gives CASSQVSGFYNSPLHF.

The gene calls are TRBV6-5 and TRBJ1-4; 7 nucleotides agree with TRBD1. The CDR3 extends over 15 amino acids. Germline lookup yields CDR1 MNHEY and CDR2 SVGAGI. Germline trimming cut 6 bases from V and 4 bases from J; bases unmatched to any gene: 8. CDR3 loop: CASSTPRQGNEKLFF. As DNA, the CDR3 is TGTGCCAGCAGCACCCCTCGACAGGGTAATGAAAAACTGTTTTTT.

This clone has a single count. The rearrangement joins TRBV19 to TRBJ1-4, with 12 bases lining up with TRBD1. Germline-derived CDR1 and CDR2 are LNHDA and SQIVND (reference sequence). The CDR3 is 19 amino acids. Trimming cost V 7 bases and J 7 bases; bases outside gene matches: 19. The CDR3 nucleotides read TGTGCCAGTACCCCGTTTACGGGACAGGGGGCGCCGGATGCTGAAAAACTGTTTTTT. Amino acid sequence: CASTPFTGQGAPDAEKLFF.

This clone was picked up one time. The V call is TRBV4-1, the J call TRBJ2-3, with D possibly TRBD2 on 6 matching bases. The length of the CDR3 is 17 residues. Germline values: CDR1 MGHRA, CDR2 YSYEKL. V lost 0 bases and J lost 4, with 17 bases in between. The CDR3 here is CASSQDHPREPPDTQYF. CDR3 sequence (DNA): TGCGCCAGCAGCCAAGATCATCCACGGGAGCCTCCAGATACGCAGTATTTT.

The chain employs TRBV27 and TRBJ2-1, with 9 bases lining up with TRBD2. J was trimmed by 1 base and V by 7 bases; bases with no gene match: 11. This CDR3 spans 17 amino acids. The germline gives CDR1 MNHEY, CDR2 SMNVEV (reference sequence). The DNA of the CDR3 is TGTGCCAGCAAAGAAAGGGTAGCGGGGGTGTCCTACAATGAGCAGTTCTTC. Protein sequence: CASKERVAGVSYNEQFF.

The V gene is TRBV19, the J gene TRBJ1-2, with D possibly TRBD1 on 6 matching bases. V was clipped by 8 bases and J by 2 bases, with 15 bases between them. The CDR3 length is 14 residues. CDR1 LNHDA and CDR2 SQIVND come from the germline V gene (reference sequence). CDR3 bases: TGTGCCAGTGGGCAGGGGCAGATAAACTATGGCTACACCTTC. Translated: CASGQGQINYGYTF.